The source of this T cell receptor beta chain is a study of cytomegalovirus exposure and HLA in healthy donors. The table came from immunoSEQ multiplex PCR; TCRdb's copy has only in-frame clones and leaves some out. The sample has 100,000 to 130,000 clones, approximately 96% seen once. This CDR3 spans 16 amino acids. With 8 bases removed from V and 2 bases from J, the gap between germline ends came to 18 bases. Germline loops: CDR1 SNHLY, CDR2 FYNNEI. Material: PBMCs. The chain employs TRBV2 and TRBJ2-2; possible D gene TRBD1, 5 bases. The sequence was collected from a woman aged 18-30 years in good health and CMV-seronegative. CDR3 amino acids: CASDSAVSKNTGELFF. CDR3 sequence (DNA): TGTGCCAGCGACAGTGCAGTTTCAAAAAACACCGGGGAGCTGTTTTTT.